What follows describes a single T cell receptor (beta chain). What it recognizes is unknown. CDR1 is MGHDK and CDR2 is SYGVNS in the germline V gene. Trimming removed 0 bases from V and 7 bases from J; junction bases left unmatched: 6. This CDR3 has 15 amino acids. This specimen belongs to a study of blood T cells in healthy people across ages. Findings of the study overall: More naive CD4+ cells and higher diversity were found in long-lived than in aged donors.

Combining a sample-barcoded 5' primer with a J-beta primer mix, a second PCR ran for about 6 to 12 cycles. The template-switch adaptor, which had 12 random nucleotides, put a tag on each cDNA molecule. TCRdb re-called the 5' RACE reads through MiXCR, storing one row per CDR3 protein. The sample holds just over 1 million distinct CDR3 sequences, around 45% seen once. The chain links TRBV25-1 to TRBJ2-1; 7 positions agree with TRBD1. The specimen sequenced was blood. The source of this sequence is a woman aged 60-75 years in good health. The CDR3 region is CASSEYDRAGNEQFF. The CDR3 nucleotides read TGTGCCAGCAGTGAATACGACAGGGCTGGGAATGAGCAGTTCTTC. Combining the CDR3 with reference TRBV25-1 and TRBJ2-1 gives the whole variable domain EADIYQTPRYLVIGTGKKITLECSQTMGHDKMYWYQQDPGMELHLIHYSYGVNSTEKGDLSSESTVSRIRTEHFPLTLESARPSHTSQYLCASSEYDRAGNEQFFGPGTRLTVL.